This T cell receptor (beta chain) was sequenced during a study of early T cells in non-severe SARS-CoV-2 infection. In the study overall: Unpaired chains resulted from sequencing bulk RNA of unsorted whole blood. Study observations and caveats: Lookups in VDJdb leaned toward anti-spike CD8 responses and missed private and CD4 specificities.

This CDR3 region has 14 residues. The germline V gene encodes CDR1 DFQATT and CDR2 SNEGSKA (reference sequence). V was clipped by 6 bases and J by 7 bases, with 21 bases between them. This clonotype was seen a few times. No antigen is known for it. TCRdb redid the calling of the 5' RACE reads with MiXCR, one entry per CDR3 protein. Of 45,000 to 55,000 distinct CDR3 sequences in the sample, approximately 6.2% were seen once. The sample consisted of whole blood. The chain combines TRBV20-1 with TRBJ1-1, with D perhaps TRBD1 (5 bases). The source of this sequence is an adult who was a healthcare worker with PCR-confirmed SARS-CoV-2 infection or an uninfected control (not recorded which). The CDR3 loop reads CSAIPGSGADEAFF. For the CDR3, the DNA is TGCAGTGCCATCCCTGGGAGCGGGGCCGATGAAGCTTTCTTT.